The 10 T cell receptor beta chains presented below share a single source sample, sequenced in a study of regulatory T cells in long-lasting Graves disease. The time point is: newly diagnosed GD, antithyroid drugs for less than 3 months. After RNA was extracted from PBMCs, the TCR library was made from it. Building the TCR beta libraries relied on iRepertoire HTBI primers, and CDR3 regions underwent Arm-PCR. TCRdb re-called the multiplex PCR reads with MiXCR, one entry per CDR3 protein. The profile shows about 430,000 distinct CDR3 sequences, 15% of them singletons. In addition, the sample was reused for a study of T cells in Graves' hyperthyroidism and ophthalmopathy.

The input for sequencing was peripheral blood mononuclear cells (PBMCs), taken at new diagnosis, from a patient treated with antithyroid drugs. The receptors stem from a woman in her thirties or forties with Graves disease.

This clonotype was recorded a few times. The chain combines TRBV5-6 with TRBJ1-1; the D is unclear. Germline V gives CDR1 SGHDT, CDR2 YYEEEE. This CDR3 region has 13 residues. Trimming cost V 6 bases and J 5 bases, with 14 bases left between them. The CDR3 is CASTWGTNTEAFF. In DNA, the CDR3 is TGTGCCAGCACTTGGGGTACGAATACTGAAGCTTTCTTT. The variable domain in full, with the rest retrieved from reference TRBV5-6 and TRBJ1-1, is DAGVTQSPTHLIKTRGQQVTLRCSPKSGHDTVSWYQQALGQGPQFIFQYYEEEERQRGNFPDRFSGHQFPNYSSELNVNALLLGDSALYLCASTWGTNTEAFFGQGTRLTVV.

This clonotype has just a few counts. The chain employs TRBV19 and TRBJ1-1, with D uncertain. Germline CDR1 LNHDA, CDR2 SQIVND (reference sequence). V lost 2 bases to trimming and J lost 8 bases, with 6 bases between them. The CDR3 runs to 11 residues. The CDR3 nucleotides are TGTGCCAGTAGTATAATAGGGGAAGCTTTCTTT. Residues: CASSIIGEAFF.

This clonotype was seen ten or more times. This CDR3 is CASRLDGQDYNEQFF. DNA of the CDR3: TGTGCCAGCAGGCTGGACGGACAAGACTACAATGAGCAGTTCTTC. J is TRBJ2-1 and V is TRBV27, with a possible D match to TRBD1 (5 bases). V lost 6 bases and J 3 bases, leaving 15 bases between the germline ends. The germline V gene encodes CDR1 MNHEY and CDR2 SMNVEV (reference sequence). The length of the CDR3 is 15 residues.

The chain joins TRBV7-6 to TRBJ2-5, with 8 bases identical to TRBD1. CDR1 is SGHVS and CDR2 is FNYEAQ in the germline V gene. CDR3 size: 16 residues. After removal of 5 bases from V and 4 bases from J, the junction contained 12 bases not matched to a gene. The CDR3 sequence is CASSQDPRQGRETQYF. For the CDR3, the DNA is TGTGCCAGCAGCCAAGACCCGCGACAGGGGAGAGAGACCCAGTACTTC.

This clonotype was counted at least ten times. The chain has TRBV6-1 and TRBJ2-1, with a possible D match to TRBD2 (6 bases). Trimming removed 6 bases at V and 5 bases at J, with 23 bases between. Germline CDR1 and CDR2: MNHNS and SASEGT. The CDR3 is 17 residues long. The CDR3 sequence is CASSPHMEGRGNNEQFF. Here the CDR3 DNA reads TGTGCCAGCAGCCCTCATATGGAGGGGAGAGGTAACAATGAGCAGTTCTTC.

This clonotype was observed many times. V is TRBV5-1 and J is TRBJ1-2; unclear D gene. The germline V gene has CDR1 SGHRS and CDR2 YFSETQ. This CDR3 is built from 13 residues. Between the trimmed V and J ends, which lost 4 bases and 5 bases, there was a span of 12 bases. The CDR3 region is CASSPEGIYGYTF. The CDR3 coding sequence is TGCGCCAGCAGCCCCGAGGGAATTTATGGCTACACCTTC.

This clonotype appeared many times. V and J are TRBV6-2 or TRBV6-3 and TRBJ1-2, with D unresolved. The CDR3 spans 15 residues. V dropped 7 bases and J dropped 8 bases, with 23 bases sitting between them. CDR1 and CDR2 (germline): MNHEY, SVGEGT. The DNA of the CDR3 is TGTGCCAGCACCCAGGACGGCACGCTGAGAGGCGGCTACACCTTC. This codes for CASTQDGTLRGGYTF.

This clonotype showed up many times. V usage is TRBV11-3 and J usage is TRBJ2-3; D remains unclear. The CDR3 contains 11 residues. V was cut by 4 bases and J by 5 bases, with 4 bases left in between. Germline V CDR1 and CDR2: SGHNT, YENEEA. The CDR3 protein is CASSSGDTQYF. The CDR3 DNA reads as TGTGCCAGCAGCTCCGGAGATACGCAGTATTTT. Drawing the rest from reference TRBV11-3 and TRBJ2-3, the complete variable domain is EAGVVQSPRYKIIEKKQPVAFWCNPISGHNTLYWYLQNLGQGPELLIRYENEEAVDDSQLPKDRFSAERLKGVDSTLKIQPAELGDSAVYLCASSSGDTQYFGPGTRLTVL.

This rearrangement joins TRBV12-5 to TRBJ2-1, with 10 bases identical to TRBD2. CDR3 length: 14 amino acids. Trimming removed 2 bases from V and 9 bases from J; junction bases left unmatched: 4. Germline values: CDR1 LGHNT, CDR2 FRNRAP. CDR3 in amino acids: CASGLWASGSEQFF. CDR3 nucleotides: TGTGCTAGTGGTTTGTGGGCTAGCGGGAGTGAGCAGTTCTTC.

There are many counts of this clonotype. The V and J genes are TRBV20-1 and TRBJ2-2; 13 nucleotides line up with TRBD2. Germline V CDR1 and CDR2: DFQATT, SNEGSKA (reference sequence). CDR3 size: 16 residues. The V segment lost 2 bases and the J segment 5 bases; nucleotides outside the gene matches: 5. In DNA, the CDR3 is TGCAGTGCTAGACCGGGACTAGCGGGGCCAACCGGGGAGCTGTTTTTT. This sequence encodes CSARPGLAGPTGELFF.